Included here is one T cell receptor beta chain sequence, with context. What this receptor recognizes is not known. Base-call qualities are not available, and no considerably larger clone is one nucleotide away. The time point label of this sample denotes: persistent/refractory GD, antithyroid drugs over 5 years with positive TRAb. For both TCR sequencing and RNA sequencing, RNA was extracted from PBMCs in TRIzol. The diagnosis of Graves' disease was made according to American Thyroid Association guidelines. Patients were recruited from an endocrinology department in Xi'an, China. From each patient, approximately 10 milliliters of peripheral blood was collected into an EDTA anticoagulant tube. Ficoll Paque Plus density gradient separation was used to isolate PBMCs, and no further T cell sorting was done. RNA quality was checked with an Agilent 2100 Bioanalyzer and agarose gel, and concentration with a NanoDrop 2000.

This entry is derived from a study of regulatory T cells in long-lasting Graves disease (dated by TCRdb to 2020 to 2023). Describing the broader study: Persistent Graves' disease meant more than 5 years of antithyroid drug treatment with TSH receptor autoantibodies that stayed positive. In the clinical cohort, patients with persistent Graves' disease had used antithyroid drugs for an average of about 10.3 years. Peripheral blood TCR sequencing and RNA sequencing compared persistent Graves' disease patients with newly diagnosed Graves' disease patients. A total of roughly 33 samples were covered by TCR sequencing, comprising around 13 persistent and around 20 newly diagnosed Graves' disease patients. The study was conducted in China and was registered as a clinical trial. Study-wide conclusions, independent of this receptor: The authors acknowledged the small sample size as a limitation that may reduce accuracy. Patients with persistent disease shared more public clonotypes (over 2,500) than newly diagnosed patients did (about 1,000). The study examined only peripheral blood because the primary lesion, thyroid tissue, could not be accessed. Preferential use of TRBV28, TRBJ1-2 and TRBJ2-5 was observed in persistent disease, whereas TRBV20-1 and TRBJ2-1 were favored in newly diagnosed disease. Compared with newly diagnosed patients, persistent Graves' disease patients had lower TCR Shannon entropy and fewer highly expanded clones, which suggests clonal expansion. Only the TCR beta chain was sequenced and analyzed.

The CDR3 has 17 amino acids, counting the end cysteine and phenylalanine. CDR3 DNA only is kept here, 51 bases in frame from base 1. CDR1 and CDR2 are read off the germline V gene as MNHEY and SVGEGT. At the junction V is shortened by 0 bases and J by 0 bases, with 12 bases in between. Receptors were amplified or captured by multiplex PCR. Instrument on record: Illumina HiSeq 4000. iRepertoire HTBI primers and Arm-PCR amplification of CDR3 regions were used to construct TCR beta libraries. Before sequencing, the PCR products went through gel purification. As for the original processing: Across samples, 60 to 75 TRBV and 13 to 15 TRBJ segments were identified and used for gene usage analysis of CDR3 amino acid clonotypes. COPE and FqMerger were used to merge the filtered high-quality paired reads into contigs. BLAST was used to align contigs to the IMGT TRBV, TRBD and TRBJ reference genes, and CDR3 was defined following IMGT. Any clonotype with a frequency above 0.1% was classified as a highly expanded clone. Shannon entropy was used to measure repertoire diversity, and the Gini coefficient was used to measure V-J evenness. Public clonotypes were defined as clonotypes shared by more than one individual. TCRdb ran its own pipeline on the public reads, namely fastp trimming at Q25 and MiXCR clone calling, and kept in-frame beta chains. A single entry per CDR3 protein holds the most common genes and DNA from its merged rows. TCRdb, not the original authors, processed these V and J calls. The sample profile shows fewer than 450,000 distinct CDR3 sequences; less than 25% of them were found once. Less than 25% of the sample comes from the top ten.

The rearranged chain carries TRBV6-2 or TRBV6-3 and TRBJ2-1, with the identity of the D gene unclear. Sequenced here: peripheral blood mononuclear cells (PBMCs), sampled when the disease was refractory, from a patient treated with antithyroid drugs. The receptor's source is a female donor with Graves disease. The DNA sequence follows: TGTGCCAGCAGTTACTCGATGGTTTCATTCTCCTACAATGAGCAGTTCTTC. Translation gives CASSYSMVSFSYNEQFF.